This is a list of T cell receptor beta chains from one sample in a study of tumor and adjacent non-tumor tissue in lung cancer. TCRdb reprocessed the multiplex PCR reads with MiXCR, giving one entry per CDR3 protein. The sample carries fewer than 130,000 distinct CDR3 sequences, approximately 84% recorded once. What was sequenced was lung tumor tissue. The receptors shown here come from a man aged 65 to 79 with non-small cell lung cancer. CDR3s include the opening cysteine and the closing phenylalanine or tryptophan. Fields, in order: clone size, D gene, V gene, J gene, CDR3 protein, CDR3 DNA. The D gene is left open where the match is weak. Clone size is shown for a subset of rows, as once, few, many or a class of expanded clone.

NA	NA	TRBV10-2	TRBJ2-5	CATQVGATRGGGTQYF	TGCGCTACCCAAGTAGGTGCAACGAGGGGTGGGGGGACCCAGTACTTC
NA	TRBD1	TRBV6-5	TRBJ2-2	CACYGQGAPRELFF	TGTGCCTGTTACGGACAGGGGGCGCCTAGGGAGCTGTTTTTT
NA	NA	TRBV4-1	TRBJ2-5	CACSQQWGQTRYF	TGCGCCTGCAGCCAACAGTGGGGGCAGACCCGGTACTTC
NA	TRBD2	TRBV10-2	TRBJ2-7	CASMKGLSEQYF	TGCGCCAGCATGAAGGGACTATCGGAGCAGTACTTC
NA	TRBD2	TRBV4-1	TRBJ2-7	CTSSQTLAGEADEQYF	TGCACCAGCAGCCAGACACTAGCGGGAGAGGCGGACGAGCAGTACTTC
NA	NA	TRBV6-6	TRBJ2-6	CASSPRGSGVNVLTF	TGTGCCAGCAGTCCCAGAGGGTCAGGGGTCAACGTCCTGACTTTC
NA	TRBD1	TRBV11-3	TRBJ2-1	CVNSDRRNEQFF	TGTGTCAACTCGGACAGGCGCAATGAGCAGTTCTTC
many	NA	TRBV20-1	TRBJ1-5	CSAETTDSNQPQHF	TGCAGTGCGGAGACTACAGATAGCAATCAGCCCCAGCATTTT
NA	NA	TRBV12-3/TRBV12-4	TRBJ2-5	CANSYHLGVQETQYF	TGTGCCAACAGTTACCACCTTGGGGTACAAGAGACCCAGTACTTC
NA	TRBD2	TRBV7-8	TRBJ2-5	CASSLASSGTGGEIKYF	TGTGCCAGCAGCTTAGCGTCGAGCGGAACTGGGGGGGAGATCAAGTACTTC
NA	NA	TRBV11-2	TRBJ2-2	CASSLVSTGVAGGLFF	TGTGCCAGCAGCTTAGTGAGCACAGGGGTTGCCGGGGGGTTGTTTTTT
NA	TRBD1	TRBV5-4	TRBJ1-1	CASNFDRGNIEAFF	TGTGCCAGCAACTTTGACAGGGGAAACATTGAAGCTTTCTTT
NA	NA	TRBV6-5	TRBJ2-2	CASSLKAKVNTGELFF	TGTGCCAGCAGCCTCAAAGCGAAGGTGAACACCGGGGAACTGTTTTTT
NA	NA	TRBV20-1	TRBJ2-2	CRARGGSAGVGTGVLFF	TGCAGGGCTAGAGGTGGGAGTGCAGGAGTGGGCACCGGGGTGCTGTTTTTT
NA	NA	TRBV6-2/TRBV6-3	TRBJ2-1	CASSYKYNEQFF	TGTGCCAGCAGTTACAAGTACAACGAGCAGTTCTTC
NA	NA	TRBV6-6	TRBJ1-2	CASTHPGASYGYTF	TGTGCCAGCACCCACCCAGGCGCCTCCTATGGTTACACCTTC
NA	NA	TRBV6-5	TRBJ1-1	CASRALAENTEVFF	TGTGCCAGCAGAGCTTTGGCGGAGAACACTGAAGTTTTCTTT
NA	NA	TRBV5-6	TRBJ2-3	CASTYRLAGDTHYF	TGTGCCAGCACTTACAGGCTCGCCGGAGATACGCATTATTTT
NA	NA	TRBV4-1	TRBJ2-5	CASSQRYQGQDTQYF	TGCGCCAGCAGCCAACGGTACCAGGGCCAGGATACCCAGTACTTC
once	TRBD1	TRBV6-1	TRBJ2-7	CASSDLGTATYKRYF	TGTGCCAGCAGTGATCTCGGGACAGCGACCTACAAGCGGTACTTC
NA	NA	TRBV20-1	TRBJ2-5	CSAREPGPKETQYF	TGCAGTGCTAGGGAGCCGGGACCCAAAGAGACCCAATACTTC
NA	TRBD2	TRBV11-1	TRBJ2-5	CASKAGGSQETQYF	TGTGCTAGCAAAGCGGGGGGAAGTCAAGAAACCCAGTACTTC
NA	NA	TRBV4-3	TRBJ1-6	CASSQEVNSSLRF	TGCGCCAGCAGCCAAGAAGTTAATTCATCCCTCCGCTTT
once	NA	TRBV6-6	TRBJ1-2	CASTPPGVSNGYTF	TGTGCCAGCACCCCCCCAGGTGTCTCCAATGGCTACACCTTC
NA	TRBD2	TRBV7-3	TRBJ2-1	CASSLAGLAGTEQFF	TGTGCCAGCAGCTTAGCAGGACTAGCAGGTACTGAACAGTTCTTC
NA	NA	TRBV29-1	TRBJ2-2	CSGSHAGELFF	TGCAGCGGAAGCCACGCCGGGGAGCTGTTTTTT
NA	NA	TRBV11-3	TRBJ2-2	CANSLQGAGELFF	TGTGCCAACAGCTTACAAGGAGCCGGGGAACTGTTTTTT
once	NA	TRBV11-3	TRBJ2-7	CTGSLTGLFPYEQYF	TGTACCGGCAGCTTAACAGGGCTTTTTCCCTACGAGCAGTACTTC
NA	NA	TRBV6-1	TRBJ1-5	CASSEARTARYSNQPQHF	TGTGCCAGTAGTGAGGCCCGGACAGCCAGGTATAGCAATCAGCCCCAGCATTTT
NA	NA	TRBV20-1	TRBJ1-3	CNARASSSGKTIYF	TGCAATGCTAGAGCTAGCAGCTCTGGAAAGACCATATATTTT
NA	TRBD1	TRBV14	TRBJ2-7	CARSTRWGQGIYEQYF	TGTGCCAGGAGCACCCGGTGGGGACAGGGGATTTATGAGCAGTACTTC
NA	NA	TRBV28	TRBJ1-5	CVTSGLNQHQHF	TGTGTCACCTCCGGGTTGAATCAGCACCAGCATTTT
NA	NA	TRBV11-2	TRBJ1-1	CANNLAEIGMNSEAFF	TGTGCCAACAACTTAGCGGAGATTGGGATGAACTCTGAAGCTTTCTTT
NA	NA	TRBV6-5	TRBJ1-3	CARSYLGLRGNTIYF	TGTGCGAGGAGTTACCTCGGGCTGCGGGGAAACACCATATATTTT
NA	NA	TRBV20-1	TRBJ1-2	CSAKGGSYTF	TGCAGTGCTAAAGGAGGTAGCTATACATTC
few	NA	TRBV29-1	TRBJ2-2	CSVVGNTGELFF	TGCAGTGTTGTGGGGAACACCGGGGAGCTGTTTTTT
many	NA	TRBV4-3	TRBJ2-7	CASSQDLQTSSYEQYF	TGCGCCAGCAGCCAAGATCTGCAGACTAGCTCCTACGAGCAGTACTTC
few	NA	TRBV6-2/TRBV6-3	TRBJ2-2	CASSRINTGELLF	TGTGCCAGCAGCAGAATTAATACCGGGGAGCTGTTATTT
NA	TRBD1	TRBV6-1	TRBJ1-2	CASSVDRDSYGYTF	TGTGCCAGCAGTGTCGACAGGGATTCTTATGGCTACACTTTC
NA	NA	TRBV19	TRBJ2-1	CANSIRADRELTYNEQFF	TGTGCCAATAGTATCCGGGCGGATCGGGAGTTAACCTACAATGAGCAGTTCTTC
NA	TRBD2	TRBV11-3	TRBJ2-1	CVGSLLGTSGGYIEQFF	TGTGTCGGCAGCCTCCTAGGGACTAGCGGGGGCTACATTGAGCAGTTCTTC
many	NA	TRBV11-2	TRBJ2-1	CASSLHVRDWAYNEQFF	TGTGCCAGCAGCTTACATGTGCGGGACTGGGCCTACAATGAGCAGTTCTTC
few	NA	TRBV11-3	TRBJ2-3	CASTSREVSTDTQYF	TGTGCCAGTACCAGTCGGGAAGTAAGCACAGATACGCAATATTTT
many	NA	TRBV20-1	TRBJ1-1	CSAPVAGWGLNTEAFF	TGCAGTGCTCCCGTAGCGGGATGGGGTCTGAACACTGAAGCTTTCTTT